Many counts were recorded for the clone carrying this T cell receptor (beta chain). Methods described previously were used for bulk TCR libraries, and listed TCR primers were applied. TCRdb independently ran MiXCR on the PCR reads; one entry per CDR3 protein. This table has roughly 97,000 distinct CDR3 sequences, more than 20% appearing once. These data originate in a study of molecular identifiers for immune sequencing clone quantification. Trimming left V 2 bases short and J 7 bases short, with 15 bases between. This CDR3 spans 14 amino acids. Germline V gene lookup returns CDR1 MNHEY and CDR2 SVGEGT. RNA fractions of 10%, 30% or 50% and 20,000 to 1,000,000 sorted cells were the source of naive CD8 libraries.

This clonotype was sampled from a human donor in good health. Some libraries in this study had Jurkat cell RNA spiked in. Input material: naive CD8+ T cells from blood, with Jurkat cell RNA spiked in. This sample's subset: FACS-sorted CD8+CD4-CCR7+CD45RA+ naive T cells. The rearrangement links TRBV6-2 or TRBV6-3 to TRBJ2-7; TRBD2 is a possible D gene (5 bases). The CDR3 loop reads CASSYVSPPGEQYF. Written as DNA, the CDR3 is TGTGCCAGCAGTTACGTGAGCCCTCCGGGGGAGCAGTACTTC.